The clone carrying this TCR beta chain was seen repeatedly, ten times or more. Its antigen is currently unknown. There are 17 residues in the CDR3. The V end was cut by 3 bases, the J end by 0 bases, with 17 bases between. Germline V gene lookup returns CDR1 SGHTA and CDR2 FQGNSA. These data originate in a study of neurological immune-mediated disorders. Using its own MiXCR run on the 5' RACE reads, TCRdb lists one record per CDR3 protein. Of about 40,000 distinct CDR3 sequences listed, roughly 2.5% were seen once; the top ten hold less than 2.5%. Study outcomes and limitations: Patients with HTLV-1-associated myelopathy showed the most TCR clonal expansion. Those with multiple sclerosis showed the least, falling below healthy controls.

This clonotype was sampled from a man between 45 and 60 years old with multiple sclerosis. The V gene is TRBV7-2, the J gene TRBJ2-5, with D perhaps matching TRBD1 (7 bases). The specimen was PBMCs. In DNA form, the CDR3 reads TGTGCCAGCAGCTTCCAGGGGGGAGCAGGGTACCAAGAGACCCAGTACTTC. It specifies CASSFQGGAGYQETQYF.